This T cell receptor beta chain was profiled in a study of blood T cell repertoires in COVID-19. Looking at the study overall: COVID-19 samples from acute and convalescent phases originated in the United States, Italy and Spain. PBMCs, B-cell-depleted T cells, or T cells were the source of the cDNA or gDNA that made up the material.

As handled by the study authors: Counts of nucleated cells, estimated from reference gene primer amplification, were obtained. Some clones are missing from TCRdb's copy, which holds only in-frame ones; the method was immunoSEQ multiplex PCR. V and J calls and clone size are as listed in that table; D and trimming were resolved from the DNA. The table has 350,000 to 550,000 clones, 70% to 90% seen once. All enrollees were roughly 18 to 90 years old and from approximately 24 US areas. The sample taken for sequencing was PBMCs or T cells enriched from blood (not recorded which). The TCR was taken from a woman between 18 and 30 years old with acute COVID-19.

In DNA form, the CDR3 reads TGTGCCAGCAGCTCGGGGACAAACCCCTACGAGCAGTACTTC. Translation gives CASSSGTNPYEQYF. The chain employs TRBV7-2 and TRBJ2-7, with D perhaps matching TRBD1 (6 bases). CDR3 length equals 14 residues. Germline assignment: CDR1 SGHTA and CDR2 FQGNSA. Trimming stripped 4 bases from V and 2 bases from J, with 12 bases between.